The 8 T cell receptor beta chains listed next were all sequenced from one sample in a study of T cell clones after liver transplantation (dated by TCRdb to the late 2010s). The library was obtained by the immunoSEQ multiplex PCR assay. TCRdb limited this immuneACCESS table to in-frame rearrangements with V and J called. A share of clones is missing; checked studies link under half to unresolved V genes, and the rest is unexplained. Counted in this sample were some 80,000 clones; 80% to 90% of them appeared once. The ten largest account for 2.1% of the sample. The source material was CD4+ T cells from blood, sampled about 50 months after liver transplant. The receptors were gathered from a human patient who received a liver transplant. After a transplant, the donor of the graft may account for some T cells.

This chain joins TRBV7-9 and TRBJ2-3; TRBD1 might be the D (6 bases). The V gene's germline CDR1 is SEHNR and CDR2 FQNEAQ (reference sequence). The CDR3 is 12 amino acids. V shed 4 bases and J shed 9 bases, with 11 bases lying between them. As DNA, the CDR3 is TGTGCCAGCAGCTCTTCTAGGGGGACGCAGTATTTT. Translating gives CASSSSRGTQYF.

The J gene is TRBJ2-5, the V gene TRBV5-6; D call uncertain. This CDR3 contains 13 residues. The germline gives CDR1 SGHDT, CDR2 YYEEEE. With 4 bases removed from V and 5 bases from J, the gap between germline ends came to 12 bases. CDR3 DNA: TGTGCCAGCAGCGTCTACATGGCGGAGACCCAGTACTTC. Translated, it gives CASSVYMAETQYF.

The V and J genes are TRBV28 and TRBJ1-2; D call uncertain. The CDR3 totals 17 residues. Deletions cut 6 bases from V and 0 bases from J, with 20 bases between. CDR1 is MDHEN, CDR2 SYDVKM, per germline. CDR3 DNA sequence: TGTGCCAGCAGATCTCCATTAGGCAGCACCTCTAACTATGGCTACACCTTC. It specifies CASRSPLGSTSNYGYTF.

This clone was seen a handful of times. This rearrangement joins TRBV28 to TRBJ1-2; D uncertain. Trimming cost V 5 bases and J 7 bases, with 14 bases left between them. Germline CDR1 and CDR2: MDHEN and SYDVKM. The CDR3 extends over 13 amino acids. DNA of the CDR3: TGTGCCAGCAGTCTACAAGACTTCCTTGGCTACACCTTC. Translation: CASSLQDFLGYTF.

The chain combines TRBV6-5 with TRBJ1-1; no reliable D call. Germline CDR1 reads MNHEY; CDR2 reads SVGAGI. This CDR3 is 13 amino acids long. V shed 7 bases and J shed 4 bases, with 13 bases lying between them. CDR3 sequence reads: CASTDSGSTEAFF. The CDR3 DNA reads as TGTGCCAGCACCGATTCCGGCAGCACTGAAGCTTTCTTT.

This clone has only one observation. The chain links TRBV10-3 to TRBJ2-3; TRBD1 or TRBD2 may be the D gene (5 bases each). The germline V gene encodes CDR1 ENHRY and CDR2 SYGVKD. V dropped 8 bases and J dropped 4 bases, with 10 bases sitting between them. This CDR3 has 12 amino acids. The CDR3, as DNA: TGTGCCATCGGGGGTGGTCCAGATACGCAGTATTTT. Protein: CAIGGGPDTQYF.

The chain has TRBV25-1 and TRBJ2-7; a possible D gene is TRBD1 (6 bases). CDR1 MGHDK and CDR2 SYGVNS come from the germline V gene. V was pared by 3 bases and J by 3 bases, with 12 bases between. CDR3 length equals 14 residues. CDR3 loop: CASSESGHIYEQYF. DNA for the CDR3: TGTGCCAGCAGTGAGTCGGGACACATCTACGAGCAGTACTTC.

For the CDR3, the DNA is TGTGCCAGCAGGAAAGAGTTGAACACTGAAGCTTTCTTT. Amino acid sequence: CASRKELNTEAFF. V is TRBV6-4 and J is TRBJ1-1; unclear D gene. This CDR3 has 13 residues. Germline V gene data show CDR1 as MRHNA and CDR2 as SNTAGT. Between the trimmed V and J ends, which lost 6 bases and 0 bases, there was a span of 8 bases.